Listed below are T cell receptor beta chains from one sample, sequenced in a study of blood T cells in healthy people across ages. TCRdb ran MiXCR on the 5' RACE reads and lists one entry per CDR3 protein. The sample has more than 700,000 distinct CDR3 sequences, around half seen once. Sequencing input: blood. The receptor set was obtained from a man older than 75 in good health. The CDR3 runs from the conserved cysteine through the conserved F or W. A D gene is named only where the DNA matches it firmly. The size entry is marked missing in some rows and otherwise reads once, few, many or a size class.

V gene: TRBV20-1
clone size: -
D gene: TRBD2
J gene: TRBJ2-5
CDR3 DNA: TGCACTGCTACCGACTGGGAACTAGCGGGAGATGTGGGGACCCAGTACTTC
CDR3 protein: CTATDWELAGDVGTQYF

V gene: TRBV13
clone size: few
D gene: -
J gene: TRBJ2-7
CDR3 DNA: TGTGCCAGCAGCTCAAGAGGTTGGCCCCCCTACGAGCAGTACTTC
CDR3 protein: CASSSRGWPPYEQYF

V gene: TRBV2
clone size: few
D gene: -
J gene: TRBJ2-5
CDR3 DNA: TGTGCCAGCATGTACCAAGAGACCCAGTACTTC
CDR3 protein: CASMYQETQYF

V gene: TRBV28
clone size: -
D gene: TRBD2
J gene: TRBJ2-7
CDR3 DNA: TGTGCCAGCACCGTAGCGGGAGTTTCATACGAGCAGTACTTC
CDR3 protein: CASTVAGVSYEQYF

V gene: TRBV12-3/TRBV12-4
clone size: -
D gene: -
J gene: TRBJ2-3
CDR3 DNA: TGTGCCAGCAGTGGACTGGTAGGCACAGATATGCAATATTTT
CDR3 protein: CASSGLVGTDMQYF

V gene: TRBV6-2/TRBV6-3
clone size: many
D gene: -
J gene: TRBJ2-4
CDR3 DNA: TGTGCCAGCAGTGGGCGCGCTAGTCTTCAGTACTTC
CDR3 protein: CASSGRASLQYF

V gene: TRBV27
clone size: -
D gene: TRBD1
J gene: TRBJ1-1
CDR3 DNA: TGTGCCAGCAGTCCCCGACAGGGAGGTAAGACTGAAGCTTTCTTT
CDR3 protein: CASSPRQGGKTEAFF

V gene: TRBV20-1
clone size: -
D gene: TRBD2
J gene: TRBJ2-1
CDR3 DNA: TGCAGTGCTCTACGGGCTAGCGGGGGATACAATGAGCAGTTCTTC
CDR3 protein: CSALRASGGYNEQFF

V gene: TRBV7-2
clone size: few
D gene: -
J gene: TRBJ2-7
CDR3 DNA: TGTGCCAGCAGCTTATCCCCCTACCAACGGTTACACAATGAGCAGTACTTC
CDR3 protein: CASSLSPYQRLHNEQYF

V gene: TRBV9
clone size: many
D gene: -
J gene: TRBJ2-3
CDR3 DNA: TGTGCCAGCAGCGTAGGACAATTGAGTACGCAGTATTTT
CDR3 protein: CASSVGQLSTQYF

V gene: TRBV20-1
clone size: -
D gene: -
J gene: TRBJ2-3
CDR3 DNA: TGCAGTGCAAGGATAGCGGCTAGCACAGATACGCAGTATTTT
CDR3 protein: CSARIAASTDTQYF

V gene: TRBV10-3
clone size: -
D gene: TRBD1
J gene: TRBJ2-6
CDR3 DNA: TGTGCCATCCGACCGCGACAGGGGGTTCCTTCTGGGGCCAACGTCCTGACTTTC
CDR3 protein: CAIRPRQGVPSGANVLTF

V gene: TRBV12-3/TRBV12-4
clone size: -
D gene: -
J gene: TRBJ2-1
CDR3 DNA: TGTGCCAGCAGTTTGGGGACTGGGACAGTCGAAACTGAGCAGTTCTTC
CDR3 protein: CASSLGTGTVETEQFF

V gene: TRBV21-1
clone size: -
D gene: -
J gene: TRBJ1-6
CDR3 DNA: TGTGCCAGCAGCCCCTGGGACAGGGAACGGTCACCCCTCCACTTT
CDR3 protein: CASSPWDRERSPLHF

V gene: TRBV20-1
clone size: -
D gene: -
J gene: TRBJ2-5
CDR3 DNA: TGCAGTGCCAACAAAGAGACCCAGTACTTC
CDR3 protein: CSANKETQYF

V gene: TRBV11-3
clone size: -
D gene: -
J gene: TRBJ2-3
CDR3 DNA: TGTGCCAGCAGCTTAGATCCGATAAACCCAGATACGCAGTATTTT
CDR3 protein: CASSLDPINPDTQYF

V gene: TRBV2
clone size: -
D gene: TRBD1
J gene: TRBJ2-7
CDR3 DNA: TGTGCCAGCAGCGGAGACAGGGGCTCCGACGAGCAGTACTTC
CDR3 protein: CASSGDRGSDEQYF

V gene: TRBV6-1
clone size: once
D gene: -
J gene: TRBJ1-5
CDR3 DNA: TGTGCCAGCAGTGAAGCGGACGGTAATCAGCCCCAGCATTTT
CDR3 protein: CASSEADGNQPQHF

V gene: TRBV5-1
clone size: few
D gene: -
J gene: TRBJ1-1
CDR3 DNA: TGCGCCAGCAGCTTGGCCAGCAGGGGCACTGAAGCTTTCTTT
CDR3 protein: CASSLASRGTEAFF

V gene: TRBV28
clone size: -
D gene: TRBD2
J gene: TRBJ2-3
CDR3 DNA: TGTGCCAGCAGTTGGCCAGCGGGAGTTCCAGATACGCAGTATTTT
CDR3 protein: CASSWPAGVPDTQYF

V gene: TRBV4-2
clone size: -
D gene: TRBD1
J gene: TRBJ2-5
CDR3 DNA: TGTGCCAGCAGCCAAATAGGACAGGGGGCCCAAGAGACCCAGTACTTC
CDR3 protein: CASSQIGQGAQETQYF

V gene: TRBV27
clone size: -
D gene: TRBD1
J gene: TRBJ2-2
CDR3 DNA: TGTGCCAGCAGTCCGACAGGGTTCGGGGAGCTGTTTTTT
CDR3 protein: CASSPTGFGELFF